This T cell receptor beta chain was identified in a study of identical twins (TCRdb year 2016). Background on the whole study: To test whether fetal clonotypes persist, this study deep-sequenced TCR alpha and beta repertoires from monozygotic twins, from unrelated adults of various ages, and from cord blood. Replicate twin experiments were performed at different times using different library preparation protocols to rule out contamination.

This clonotype was seen many times. What antigen it recognizes has not been identified. Base qualities are not provided; no much larger clone lies one nucleotide away. Here is what the overall study found, with its caveats: In beta out-of-frame sequences, excess twin sharing was weaker, because having fewer shared sequences lowered the signal-to-noise ratio. Abundant cord blood beta clonotypes had fewer insertions, young adult naive repertoires showed a similar but weaker trend, and memory repertoires showed no such trend. Because the same donors could not be followed over many years, conclusions were based on cross-sectional statistical analysis. Invariant T cells such as MAIT and iNKT could partly confound zero-insertion analyses, though diverse VJ usage argued against this for most clonotypes. Recombination models systematically underestimated out-of-frame TCR alpha sharing in monozygotic twins but agreed with sharing between unrelated individuals. Out-of-frame TCR alpha sequences shared between twins showed an excess of low generation-probability sequences compared with coincidental sharing between unrelated individuals.

The library relied on 5' RACE. The sequencing machine was an Illumina HiSeq 2000. Template switching added a universal primer binding site, and the final cDNA carried a unique molecular identifier that allowed TCR cDNA molecules to be counted accurately. Specific primers in the conserved constant-segment region were used to synthesize first-strand cDNA for the TCR alpha and beta chains. To control for contamination, each cDNA library was double barcoded with a SMART-Mk sample barcode plus Illumina barcodes. Two successive PCR steps introduced TruSeq adapter sequences along with Illumina sample barcodes. TCR alpha and beta cDNA libraries were sequenced on the Illumina HiSeq platform with custom primers. From the authors' description of their analysis: MiGEC processed the raw reads to extract unique molecular identifiers, while MiXCR was used to determine the CDR3 positions. Recombination models were inferred per individual with the repgenHMM and IGoR tools using an EM algorithm. Shared clonotypes were analyzed with the tcR package in R, and sharing was normalized by the product of cloneset sizes. Out-of-frame nonproductive sequences were analyzed to study raw recombination free of thymic and clonal selection effects. TCRdb reanalyzed the raw reads on its own, using fastp at Q25 for trimming and MiXCR for clone calling, and kept in-frame beta chains. Duplicate CDR3 protein sequences are folded into a single record with the most common DNA and genes. V and J calls and clone size were set by TCRdb, not the authors. The sample has about 810,000 distinct CDR3 sequences on record, roughly an eighth of them singletons. Around 1.6% of the sample belongs to the ten largest clones.

Every donor was a healthy Caucasian. The twin cohort consisted of three pairs of female monozygotic twins, all aged roughly 18 to 29 years. The RNA used for TCR libraries was isolated from peripheral blood mononuclear cells. V lost 3 bases and J lost 6 bases; the stretch between them is 24 bases long. Counted from cysteine to phenylalanine, this CDR3 has 18 amino acids. This entry keeps only the CDR3 DNA: 54 bases, framed from base 1. These data also featured in a second study, about yellow fever vaccine responses in identical twins. The second study, in turn, reports: The authors reported that the T cell response to vaccination in identical twins appeared partly convergent and partly personalized. In the study, vaccine-responding T cell clones were precisely tracked in identical twins.

The chain was built from TRBV12-3 or TRBV12-4 and TRBJ2-1, with the D segment identity uncertain. Sequences were obtained from PBMCs. The sequence was obtained from a woman between 18 and 30 years old in good health. The DNA sequence is as follows: TGTGCCAGCAGTTTCTTGTGGTCGACACCCGTCCGGCCCAATGAGCAGTTCTTC. Its coded protein is CASSFLWSTPVRPNEQFF.